Following are 29 T cell receptor beta chains from one sample sequenced in a study of blood T cell repertoires in COVID-19. Clones were sequenced by immunoSEQ multiplex PCR, and TCRdb holds only the in-frame ones, with some missing. The data contain more than 95,000 clones, about four fifths of them singletons. The specimen sequenced was peripheral blood. The receptors originated from an elderly man with acute or convalescent COVID-19.

This chain connects TRBV9 to TRBJ1-2; D gene ambiguous. The CDR3 is 13 amino acids. The germline V gene encodes CDR1 SGDLS and CDR2 YYNGEE. Trimming stripped 0 bases from V and 2 bases from J, with 5 bases between. This chain's CDR3 is CASSVEENYGYTF. The CDR3 region has the DNA TGTGCCAGCAGCGTAGAAGAGAACTATGGCTACACCTTC.

The rearrangement links TRBV10-3 to TRBJ2-5, with 14 bases lining up with TRBD2. The V segment lost 5 bases and the J segment 5 bases; nucleotides outside the gene matches: 7. Germline V gene sequence: CDR1 ENHRY, CDR2 SYGVKD. This CDR3 has 16 residues. The CDR3 loop reads CAISKGGTSGSETQYF. CDR3 nucleotide sequence: TGTGCCATCAGTAAAGGGGGGACTAGCGGGAGTGAGACCCAGTACTTC.

V is TRBV2 and J is TRBJ2-1; maybe TRBD1 (6 bases). Germline assignment: CDR1 SNHLY and CDR2 FYNNEI. V was pared by 7 bases and J by 0 bases, with 13 bases between. The CDR3 loop spans 15 amino acids. The CDR3 sequence: CASIEQGSSYNEQFF. As DNA, the CDR3 is TGTGCCAGCATCGAACAGGGAAGCTCCTACAATGAGCAGTTCTTC.

This chain links TRBV6-5 with TRBJ1-2; no reliable D call. This CDR3 region has 12 residues. CDR1 is MNHEY and CDR2 is SVGAGI in the germline V gene. Deletions cut 8 bases from V and 6 bases from J, with 13 bases between. CDR3 amino acids: CASPTGLDGYTF. For the CDR3, the DNA is TGTGCCAGCCCGACCGGGTTGGATGGCTACACCTTC.

This sequence joins TRBV27 and TRBJ2-7, with TRBD1 matching over 9 bases. Germline V gives CDR1 MNHEY, CDR2 SMNVEV (reference sequence). V lost 6 bases, J lost 4 bases, and 4 bases stayed unmatched. The length of the CDR3 is 13 residues. This chain's CDR3 is CASRGTGRYEQYF. DNA for the CDR3: TGTGCCAGCAGGGGGACAGGGAGGTACGAGCAGTACTTC.

The chain combines TRBV11-2 with TRBJ1-4; maybe TRBD1 (6 bases). The germline CDR1 and CDR2 sequences are SGHAT and FQNNGV. The CDR3 length is 15 residues. V lost 5 bases, J lost 8 bases, and 18 bases lay in between. The CDR3 DNA reads TGTGCCAGCAGCGGACATGGGGGGGCTCAGGAAAAACTGTTTTTT. Translating it yields CASSGHGGAQEKLFF.

CDR3 residues: CASSNTRGSSYEQYF. CDR3 nucleotide sequence: TGTGCCAGCAGCAATACTCGGGGTTCTTCCTACGAGCAGTACTTC. This chain uses TRBV6-5 with TRBJ2-7; D possibly corresponds to TRBD2 (5 bases). This CDR3 region has 15 residues. Trimming shortened V by 6 bases and J by 1 base, and 16 bases separated the two germline ends. Germline lookup yields CDR1 MNHEY and CDR2 SVGAGI.

This clone has just a few counts. The J gene is TRBJ2-7, the V gene TRBV5-1, with 8 positions matching TRBD2. The CDR3 sequence is 14 residues long. Unmatched junction bases numbered 11, after V lost 3 bases and J lost 9 bases. CDR1 and CDR2 (germline): SGHRS, YFSETQ. In DNA form, the CDR3 reads TGCGCCAGCAGCTCTCTCGGGGGGGCACTGGGGCAGTACTTC. Protein sequence: CASSSLGGALGQYF.

The V gene is TRBV6-5, the J gene TRBJ2-2, with D uncertain. Germline CDR1 and CDR2: MNHEY and SVGAGI. The CDR3 totals 12 residues. The ends were cut back, 7 bases at V and 7 bases at J, with 10 bases in the middle. CDR3 loop: CASNFGVGELFF. The CDR3 DNA follows: TGTGCCAGCAACTTCGGTGTCGGGGAGCTGTTTTTT.

This clone showed up many times. This sequence joins TRBV5-1 and TRBJ2-5; 11 nucleotides line up with TRBD1. V lost 4 bases and J lost 0; bases outside the gene matches: 5. The CDR3 runs to 16 residues. The germline V gene has CDR1 SGHRS and CDR2 YFSETQ. The chain's CDR3 is CASSGGTGGYQETQYF. In DNA, the CDR3 is TGCGCCAGCAGCGGGGGGACAGGGGGTTACCAAGAGACCCAGTACTTC.

The rearrangement joins TRBV5-4 to TRBJ1-5; D not resolved. Trimming took 4 bases from V and 7 from J, leaving 24 bases between them. This CDR3 comprises 17 residues. From germline, CDR1 is SGHNT and CDR2 YYREEE (reference sequence). CDR3 coding DNA: TGTGCCAGCAGCCTCCCTCGAAATTTGCGGTTTGACCAGCCCCAGCATTTT. This translates into CASSLPRNLRFDQPQHF.

The chain links TRBV6-5 to TRBJ1-3; the D is unclear. Trimming removed 2 bases from V and 0 bases from J, with 5 bases in between. CDR1 is MNHEY and CDR2 is SVGAGI in the germline V gene. There are 14 residues in the CDR3. The CDR3 protein is CASSYGASGNTIYF. As DNA, the CDR3 is TGTGCCAGCAGTTACGGAGCCTCTGGAAACACCATATATTTT.

The chain links TRBV19 to TRBJ1-4; perhaps TRBD1 as D (6 bases). V lost 10 bases to trimming and J lost 0 bases, with 15 bases between them. CDR1 is LNHDA and CDR2 is SQIVND in the germline V gene (reference sequence). This CDR3 is built from 15 residues. For the CDR3, the DNA is TGTGCCACTTCAGGGGCGGATGCAACTAATGAAAAACTGTTTTTT. It is translated as CATSGADATNEKLFF.

The chain employs TRBV30 and TRBJ2-6; the match to TRBD1 covers 7 bases. Trimming took 5 bases from V and 0 from J; bases not matched to a gene: 10. This CDR3 spans 17 amino acids. The V gene's germline CDR1 is GTSNPN and CDR2 SVGIG (reference sequence). The CDR3 sequence: CAWDPGQTSSGANVLTF. The CDR3 region has the DNA TGTGCCTGGGACCCGGGACAGACGAGCTCTGGGGCCAACGTCCTGACTTTC.

This clone was seen only once. The chain uses TRBV27 and TRBJ1-1; D call uncertain. The CDR3 extends over 13 amino acids. Looked up from germline, CDR1 is MNHEY and CDR2 is SMNVEV (reference sequence). With 5 bases removed from V and 0 bases from J, the gap between germline ends came to 7 bases. This CDR3 is CASSLGLNTEAFF. The CDR3 DNA sequence: TGTGCCAGCAGTCTAGGCCTGAACACTGAAGCTTTCTTT.

The genes are TRBV9 and TRBJ1-6; 7 nucleotides align to TRBD1. Germline-derived CDR1 and CDR2 are SGDLS and YYNGEE. V lost 4 bases to trimming and J lost 7 bases; unmatched junction nucleotides: 5. The CDR3 has 14 amino acids. The CDR3 sequence is CASSTTGENSPLHF. The CDR3 DNA follows: TGTGCCAGCAGCACAACAGGGGAGAATTCACCCCTCCACTTT.

The chain carries TRBV3-1 (or the pseudogene TRBV3-2) and TRBJ2-7; D ambiguous. The CDR3 is 12 residues long. Germline loops: CDR1 LGHDT, CDR2 YNNKEL (reference sequence). Trimming took off 4 bases at V and 4 bases at J, with 8 bases between the two ends. The CDR3 reads CASSPGRYEQYF. The CDR3 DNA reads as TGTGCCAGCAGCCCAGGTCGGTACGAGCAGTACTTC.

CDR3 bases: TGTGCCAGCTCACCACTAGGAGGGACGGGGAATCAGCCCCAGCATTTT. Translating it yields CASSPLGGTGNQPQHF. This chain joins TRBV18 and TRBJ1-5; a possible D gene is TRBD1 (5 bases). This CDR3 is built from 16 residues. The germline V gene has CDR1 KGHSH and CDR2 LQKENI. Trimming removed 1 base at V and 4 bases at J, with 14 bases between.

This rearrangement joins TRBV9 to TRBJ1-6, with a weak D call TRBD1 (6 bases). Trimming took 4 bases from V and 5 from J, leaving 16 bases between them. Germline V gene sequence: CDR1 SGDLS, CDR2 YYNGEE. This CDR3 has 16 amino acids. CDR3 loop: CASSQNRGANNSPLHF. The CDR3, as DNA: TGTGCCAGCAGCCAGAATCGGGGGGCCAATAATTCACCCCTCCACTTT.

The V call is TRBV28, the J call TRBJ1-2, with D possibly TRBD1 on 5 matching bases. Germline CDR1 and CDR2: MDHEN and SYDVKM. CDR3 length equals 14 residues. With 6 bases removed from V and 6 bases from J, the gap between germline ends came to 17 bases. The CDR3 sequence: CASSYAQGWDGYTF. The CDR3 DNA is TGTGCCAGCAGCTATGCGCAGGGTTGGGATGGCTACACCTTC.

This chain joins TRBV28 and TRBJ2-1; a weak D match, TRBD1 (6 bases). In germline, CDR1 is MDHEN, CDR2 SYDVKM. The V and J ends lost 5 bases and 6 bases respectively, with 20 bases between them. The CDR3 is 16 amino acids. The CDR3 sequence: CASSDQGPALGNEQFF. The CDR3 coding sequence is TGTGCCAGCAGTGATCAGGGGCCTGCGCTAGGCAATGAGCAGTTCTTC.

The chain carries TRBV19 and TRBJ1-3; the D is unclear. Germline V gene data show CDR1 as LNHDA and CDR2 as SQIVND (reference sequence). This CDR3 contains 14 residues. Trimming stripped 5 bases from V and 2 bases from J, with 10 bases between. CDR3 bases: TGTGCCAGTAGTTTCGGGGAGACTGGAAACACCATATATTTT. This sequence encodes CASSFGETGNTIYF.

The chain has TRBV19 and TRBJ2-3; 10 nucleotides agree with TRBD2. This CDR3 comprises 14 residues. Germline V CDR1 and CDR2: LNHDA, SQIVND (reference sequence). J gave up 4 bases and V 6 bases, and 4 bases lay outside the gene matches. CDR3 amino acids: CASRSSGSSDTQYF. CDR3 DNA: TGTGCCAGTAGGTCTAGCGGGAGTTCAGATACGCAGTATTTT. The full variable domain, rest sourced from reference TRBV19 and TRBJ2-3, is DGGITQSPKYLFRKEGQNVTLSCEQNLNHDAMYWYRQDPGQGLRLIYYSQIVNDFQKGDIAEGYSVSREKKESFPLTVTSAQKNPTAFYLCASRSSGSSDTQYFGPGTRLTVL.

This clone was found a few times. The chain joins TRBV7-9 to TRBJ2-7; 7 bases map to TRBD1. The CDR3 consists of 12 residues. Per germline, CDR1 SEHNR and CDR2 FQNEAQ (reference sequence). Losses at the gene ends were 6 bases for V and 4 bases for J; bases not matched to a gene: 3. The CDR3, as DNA: TGTGCCAGCAGAACGACAGGGTACGAGCAGTACTTC. As protein: CASRTTGYEQYF.

In this sample, this clone turned up a few times. V gene TRBV6-5 combines with J gene TRBJ1-5; 10 nucleotides align to TRBD1. CDR3 length: 15 amino acids. V trimming: 6 bases; J trimming: 1 base; junction bases outside the gene matches: 3. Germline loops: CDR1 MNHEY, CDR2 SVGAGI. The CDR3 loop is CASRTGGTSNQPQHF. The CDR3 coding sequence is TGTGCCAGCAGGACAGGGGGCACAAGCAATCAGCCCCAGCATTTT.

V usage is TRBV24-1 and J usage is TRBJ2-1, with a possible D match to TRBD2 (6 bases). The V end lost 3 bases, the J end lost 2 bases, and 10 bases lay between the germline ends. Germline CDR1 and CDR2: KGHDR and SFDVKD. The length of the CDR3 is 15 residues. The CDR3: CATSDGGRPYNEQFF. The CDR3 DNA reads TGTGCCACCAGTGATGGGGGGAGACCCTACAATGAGCAGTTCTTC.

This clone was counted a single time. The CDR3 here is CASSRGTGLFLSNQPQHF. The CDR3 DNA reads TGTGCCAGCAGTAGAGGGACAGGGTTATTTTTGAGCAATCAGCCCCAGCATTTT. J is TRBJ1-5 and V is TRBV28; 9 bases map to TRBD1. Germline CDR1 is MDHEN and CDR2 is SYDVKM. With 5 bases clipped from V and 1 base from J, the junction kept 12 bases outside the gene matches. The CDR3 extends over 18 amino acids.

V usage is TRBV6-2 or TRBV6-3 and J usage is TRBJ2-5, with D unclear. Germline values: CDR1 MNHEY, CDR2 SVGEGT. This CDR3 has 15 amino acids. The V and J ends lost 6 bases and 5 bases respectively, with 19 bases between them. CDR3 DNA sequence: TGTGCCAGCAGCTCCCCCCGGCAGGAAAGGGAGACCCAGTACTTC. This sequence encodes CASSSPRQERETQYF.

The chain couples TRBV19 to TRBJ2-3; 8 bases align to TRBD1. The CDR3 is 15 residues long. V lost 7 bases, J lost 2 bases, and 8 bases stayed unmatched. Germline CDR1 LNHDA, CDR2 SQIVND (reference sequence). DNA of the CDR3: TGTGCCAGTATGCGAGACAGGGGATCCACAGATACGCAGTATTTT. This encodes CASMRDRGSTDTQYF.